This T cell receptor beta chain was found in a study of blood T cell repertoires in COVID-19. Whole-study context: The United States, Italy and Spain supplied acute and convalescent COVID-19 samples. Sources were T cells, B-cell-depleted T cells, or PBMCs; the material itself was cDNA or gDNA.

In the source study's methods: Estimation of nucleated cell counts relied on the amplification of reference gene primers. Generated by immunoSEQ multiplex PCR, the TCRdb table keeps only in-frame clones and is missing some. The DNA gave D and trimming, while V, J and clone size come from that table. The data show roughly 25,000 clones, more than 75% seen once. Germline loops: CDR1 MNHEY, CDR2 SVGAGI. V dropped 0 bases and J dropped 11 bases, with 5 bases sitting between them. This CDR3 is 12 amino acids long. The chain combines TRBV6-5 with TRBJ1-6; D remains ambiguous. The sequence came from a man aged 45-65 years with active COVID-19. The material sequenced was peripheral blood. CDR3 region: CASSYSGAPLHF. CDR3 coding DNA: TGTGCCAGCAGTTACTCCGGGGCACCCCTCCACTTT.